The clone carrying this T cell receptor beta chain appeared a few times. These data belong to a study of PD-L1 blockade in urothelial cancer. In the study overall: Intravenous atezolizumab, 1,200 mg every 3 weeks, was begun by patients in about 2014. Anywhere from 0 to 3 prior chemotherapy regimens had been received by patients. Males with bladder-origin urothelial cancer made up about 85% of the roughly 29 patients. Tumor samples exhibited a median T cell count of some 1,500.

This CDR3 comprises 13 residues. Only in-frame clones appear in the TCRdb table, and some are missing; sequencing was by immunoSEQ multiplex PCR. The sample lists 35,000 or so clones, approximately 34% seen once, with approximately 9% in the top ten. The TCR originated in a man aged 55 to 70 with urothelial cancer. The sample in question was tumor tissue, obtained before atezolizumab (anti-PD-L1) treatment. This sequence joins TRBV1 and TRBJ1-1. TRBV1 is shown as a pseudogene. Here the CDR3 DNA reads TGCGCCAGCAGCCAAGATGAGGGATCTGAAGCTTTCTTT. Its protein is CASSQDEGSEAFF.